This T cell receptor (beta chain) was retrieved from a study of blood T cell repertoires in COVID-19. Per the germline V gene, CDR1 is MGHRA and CDR2 is YSYEKL. V lost 0 bases and J 9 bases, leaving 7 bases between the germline ends. The CDR3 covers 12 residues. This table comes from immunoSEQ multiplex PCR, and its TCRdb copy is limited to in-frame clones, with some not included. The sample yields about 320,000 clones, about 90% seen once. Material: peripheral blood. The receptor was derived from a man between 18 and 29 years old who had recovered from COVID-19. The chain joins TRBV4-1 to TRBJ2-3; D is ambiguous. CDR3 region: CASSQDTQTQYF. The CDR3 DNA sequence: TGCGCCAGCAGCCAAGATACACAGACGCAGTATTTT.